What follows are 3 T cell receptor beta chains derived from one specimen sequenced in a study of post-analysis software for immune sequencing data. Findings and caveats of the study: Elevated frequency relative to controls characterized several TRBV segments in patients, TRBV5-6, TRBV5-1 and TRBV20-1 among them.

Each TCR beta cDNA library carried unique molecular identifiers. TCRdb reprocessed the PCR reads with MiXCR, giving one entry per CDR3 protein. The sample shows 650,000 to 850,000 distinct CDR3 sequences, more than 45% of them seen only once. No antigen is known for these receptors. The sequenced sample consisted of blood. All receptors derive from a girl aged 5-17 years with multiple sclerosis.

This sequence joins TRBV3-1 and TRBJ2-5; no clear D gene. Trimming stripped 0 bases from V and 1 base from J, with 12 bases between. Germline V lookup: CDR1 LGHDT, CDR2 YNNKEL (reference sequence). This CDR3 is 16 amino acids long. CDR3 coding DNA: TGTGCCAGCAGCCAAGATATAGGTCTCCCCCAAGAGACCCAGTACTTC. As protein: CASSQDIGLPQETQYF.

CDR3 nucleotides: TGCAGTGCTAGTTTAGACGCCCGGGTAACTAACTATGGCTACACCTTC. Protein sequence: CSASLDARVTNYGYTF. This rearrangement joins TRBV20-1 to TRBJ1-2; D is unresolved. This CDR3 has 16 residues. CDR1 is DFQATT and CDR2 is SNEGSKA in the germline V gene (reference sequence). V was clipped by 3 bases and J by 0 bases, with 17 bases between them.

This clonotype was detected ten times or more. The CDR3 protein is CASSPRTSWETQYF. DNA for the CDR3: TGTGCCAGCAGCCCGCGGACTAGCTGGGAGACCCAGTACTTC. The J gene is TRBJ2-5, the V gene TRBV7-9; 8 bases match TRBD2. Germline CDR1 and CDR2: SEHNR and FQNEAQ (reference sequence). V lost 5 bases, J lost 5 bases, and 7 bases stayed unmatched. The CDR3 length is 14 residues.